The 8 T cell receptor beta chains below come from one sample, sequenced in a study of blood T cell repertoires in COVID-19. Assay used: immunoSEQ multiplex PCR; TCRdb lists only in-frame clones, some missing. This table has just over 650,000 clones, more than 80% appearing once. Input material: peripheral blood. Receptors were obtained from a woman aged 18-35 years with acute or convalescent COVID-19.

The count of this clone is one. This sequence joins TRBV2 and TRBJ2-7, with 9 bases fitting TRBD2. In germline, CDR1 is SNHLY, CDR2 FYNNEI. This CDR3 is 17 amino acids long. Trimming removed 3 bases from V and 0 bases from J; junction bases left unmatched: 9. The CDR3 sequence is CASSDIGLAGFSYEQYF. CDR3 coding DNA: TGTGCCAGCAGTGATATCGGCCTAGCGGGGTTCTCCTACGAGCAGTACTTC.

V is TRBV9 and J is TRBJ1-3; perhaps TRBD1 as D (5 bases). V lost 0 bases to trimming and J lost 1 base, with 17 bases between them. Germline lookup yields CDR1 SGDLS and CDR2 YYNGEE. CDR3 size: 18 residues. In nucleotides, the CDR3 is TGTGCCAGCAGCGTAGAAATTCCAGGGTCGAATTCTGGAAACACCATATATTTT. It codes for CASSVEIPGSNSGNTIYF.

The chain couples TRBV4-1 to TRBJ2-7; TRBD2 matches at 8 bases. Germline loops: CDR1 MGHRA, CDR2 YSYEKL. The CDR3 covers 15 residues. The trim removed 0 bases at V and 5 bases at J, leaving 6 bases unmatched. The CDR3 DNA reads as TGCGCCAGCAGCCAAGACTACGGGGGGGGAAACGAGCAGTACTTC. Translation gives CASSQDYGGGNEQYF.

The chain joins TRBV11-2 to TRBJ1-1; possibly TRBD1 for D (5 bases). The CDR3 has 11 residues. The V gene's germline CDR1 is SGHAT and CDR2 FQNNGV. Trimming shortened V by 7 bases and J by 7 bases, and 10 bases separated the two germline ends. The CDR3 DNA is TGTGCCAGCAACCGGAGGGGTGAAGCTTTCTTT. It encodes CASNRRGEAFF.

V is TRBV6-6 and J is TRBJ2-3; unclear D gene. Trimming took 7 bases from V and 6 from J, leaving 8 bases between them. The CDR3 length is 11 residues. In germline, CDR1 is MNHNY, CDR2 SVGAGI (reference sequence). The CDR3 sequence is CASTQRDTQYF. DNA of the CDR3: TGTGCCAGCACTCAGCGCGATACGCAGTATTTT.

V is TRBV19 and J is TRBJ2-7; 7 bases map to TRBD1. Germline V gives CDR1 LNHDA, CDR2 SQIVND (reference sequence). This CDR3 is built from 15 residues. The V gene end was trimmed by 4 bases and the J gene end by 1 base; junction bases not matched to a gene: 7. This CDR3 reads CASSTSGTASYEQYF. The CDR3 DNA follows: TGTGCCAGTAGTACCTCCGGGACAGCTTCCTACGAGCAGTACTTC.

The CDR3 coding sequence is TGCGCCAGCAGCCAAGACGGCACCCCCAGGTCCCAGTTCTTC. It encodes CASSQDGTPRSQFF. The chain links TRBV4-1 to TRBJ2-1; D unresolved. Germline loops: CDR1 MGHRA, CDR2 YSYEKL. This CDR3 contains 14 residues. V was clipped by 0 bases and J by 13 bases, with 16 bases between them.

The gene calls are TRBV29-1 and TRBJ1-2; D is possibly TRBD1 (5 bases). This CDR3 has 13 amino acids. Trimming removed 6 bases at V and 0 bases at J, with 11 bases between. Germline values: CDR1 SQVTM, CDR2 ANQGSEA. CDR3 amino acids: CSVGQEANYGYTF. The CDR3 DNA reads TGCAGCGTGGGGCAGGAAGCTAACTATGGCTACACCTTC.